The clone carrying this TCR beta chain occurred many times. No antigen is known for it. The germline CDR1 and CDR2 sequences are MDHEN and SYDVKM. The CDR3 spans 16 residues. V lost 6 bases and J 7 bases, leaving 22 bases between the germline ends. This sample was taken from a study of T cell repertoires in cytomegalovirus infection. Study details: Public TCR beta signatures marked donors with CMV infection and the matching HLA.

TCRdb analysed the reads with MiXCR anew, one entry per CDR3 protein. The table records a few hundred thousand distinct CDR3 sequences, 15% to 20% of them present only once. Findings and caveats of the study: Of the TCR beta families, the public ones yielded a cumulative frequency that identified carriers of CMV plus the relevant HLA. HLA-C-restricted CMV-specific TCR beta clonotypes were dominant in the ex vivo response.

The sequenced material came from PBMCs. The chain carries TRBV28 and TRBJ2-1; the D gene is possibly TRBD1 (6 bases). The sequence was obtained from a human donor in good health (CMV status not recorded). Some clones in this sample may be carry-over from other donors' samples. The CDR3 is CASSPGTGHLGNEQFF. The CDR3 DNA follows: TGTGCCAGCAGCCCTGGGACGGGACACCTTGGGAATGAGCAGTTCTTC.